This paragraph reports one T cell receptor (beta chain). What it binds is not known. This sample was taken from a study of OX40 agonist ivuxolimab in advanced cancers. Study-level results: Both CD4+ and CD8+ T cell populations in blood had undergone clonal expansion by week 6 at 0.1 to 3.0 mg/kg.

Clones were read by immunoSEQ multiplex PCR, and TCRdb kept only the in-frame ones, dropping some. The sample yields tens of thousands of clones, less than 90% seen once. Germline loops: CDR1 KGHSH, CDR2 LQKENI. Germline trimming cut 5 bases from V and 2 bases from J; bases unmatched to any gene: 17. The CDR3 consists of 21 residues. The sequence was obtained from an adult with an advanced solid tumor such as melanoma, head and neck, liver or kidney cancer. V is TRBV18 and J is TRBJ2-3, with 15 bases lining up with TRBD2. Specimen: CD4+ or CD8+ T cells sorted from blood, collected in a trial of the OX40 agonist ivuxolimab. The CDR3 here is CASSSLGLAGGPNHNTDTQYF. CDR3 nucleotides: TGTGCCAGCTCATCACTGGGACTAGCGGGGGGCCCCAACCATAACACAGATACGCAGTATTTT.